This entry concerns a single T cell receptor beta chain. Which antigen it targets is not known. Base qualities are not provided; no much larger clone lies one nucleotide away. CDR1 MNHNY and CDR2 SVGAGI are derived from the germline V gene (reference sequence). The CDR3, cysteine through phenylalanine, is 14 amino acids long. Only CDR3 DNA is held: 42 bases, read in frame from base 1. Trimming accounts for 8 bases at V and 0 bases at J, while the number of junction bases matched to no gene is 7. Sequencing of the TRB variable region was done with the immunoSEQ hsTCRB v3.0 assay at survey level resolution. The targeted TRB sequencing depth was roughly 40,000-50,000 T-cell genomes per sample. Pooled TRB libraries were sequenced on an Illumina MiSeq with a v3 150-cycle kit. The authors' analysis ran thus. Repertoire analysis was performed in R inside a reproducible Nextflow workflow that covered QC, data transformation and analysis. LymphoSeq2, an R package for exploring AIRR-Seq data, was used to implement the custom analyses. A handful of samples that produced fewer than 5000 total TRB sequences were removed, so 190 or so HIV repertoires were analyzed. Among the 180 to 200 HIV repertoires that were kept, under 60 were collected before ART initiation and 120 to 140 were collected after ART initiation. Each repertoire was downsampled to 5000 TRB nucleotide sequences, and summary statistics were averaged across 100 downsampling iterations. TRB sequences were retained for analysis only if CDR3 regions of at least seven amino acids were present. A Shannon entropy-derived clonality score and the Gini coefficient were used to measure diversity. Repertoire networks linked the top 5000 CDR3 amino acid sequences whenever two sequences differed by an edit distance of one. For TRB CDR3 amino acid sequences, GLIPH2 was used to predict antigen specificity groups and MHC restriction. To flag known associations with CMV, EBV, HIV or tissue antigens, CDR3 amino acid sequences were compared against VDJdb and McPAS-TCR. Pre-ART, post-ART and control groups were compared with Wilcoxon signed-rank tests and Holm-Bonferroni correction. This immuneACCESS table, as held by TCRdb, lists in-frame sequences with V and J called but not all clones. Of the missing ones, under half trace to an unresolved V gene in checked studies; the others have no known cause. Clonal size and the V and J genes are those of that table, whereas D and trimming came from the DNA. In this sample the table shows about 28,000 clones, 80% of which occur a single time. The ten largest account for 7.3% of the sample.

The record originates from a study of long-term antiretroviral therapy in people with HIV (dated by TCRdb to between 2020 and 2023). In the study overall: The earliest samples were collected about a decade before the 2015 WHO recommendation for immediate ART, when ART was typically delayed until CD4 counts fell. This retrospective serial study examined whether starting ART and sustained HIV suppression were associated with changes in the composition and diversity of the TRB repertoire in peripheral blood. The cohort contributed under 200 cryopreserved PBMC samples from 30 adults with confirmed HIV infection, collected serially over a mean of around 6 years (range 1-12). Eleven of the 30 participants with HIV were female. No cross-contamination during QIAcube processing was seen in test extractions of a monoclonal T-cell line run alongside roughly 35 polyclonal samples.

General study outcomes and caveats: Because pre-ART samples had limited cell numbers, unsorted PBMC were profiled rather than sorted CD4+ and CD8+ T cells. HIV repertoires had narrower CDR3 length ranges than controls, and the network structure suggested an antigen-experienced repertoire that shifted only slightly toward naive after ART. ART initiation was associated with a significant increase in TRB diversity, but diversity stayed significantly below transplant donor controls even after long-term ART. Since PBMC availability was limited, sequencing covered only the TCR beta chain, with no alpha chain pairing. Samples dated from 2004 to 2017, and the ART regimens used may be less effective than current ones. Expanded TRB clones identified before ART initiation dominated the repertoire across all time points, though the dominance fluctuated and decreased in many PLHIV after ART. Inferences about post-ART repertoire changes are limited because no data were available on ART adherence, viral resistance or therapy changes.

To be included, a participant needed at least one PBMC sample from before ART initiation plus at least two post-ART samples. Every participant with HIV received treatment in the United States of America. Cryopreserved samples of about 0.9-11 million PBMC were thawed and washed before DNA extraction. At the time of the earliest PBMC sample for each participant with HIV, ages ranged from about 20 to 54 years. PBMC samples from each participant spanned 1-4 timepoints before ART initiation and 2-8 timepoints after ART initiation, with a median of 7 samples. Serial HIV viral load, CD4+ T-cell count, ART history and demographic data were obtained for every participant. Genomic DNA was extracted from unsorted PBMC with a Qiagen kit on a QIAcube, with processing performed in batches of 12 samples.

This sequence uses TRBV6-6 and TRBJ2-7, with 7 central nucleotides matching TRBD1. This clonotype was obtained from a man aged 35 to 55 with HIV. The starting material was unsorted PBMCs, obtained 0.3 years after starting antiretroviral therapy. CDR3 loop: CASCPGTVSYEQYF. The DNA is TGTGCCAGCTGCCCCGGGACAGTCTCCTACGAGCAGTACTTC.